Included here is one T cell receptor (beta chain) sequence, with context. This sample stems from a study of cytomegalovirus exposure and HLA in healthy donors. V shed 7 bases and J 6 bases; nucleotides not matched to a gene: 11. CDR3 length: 14 amino acids. The germline V gene has CDR1 MNHEY and CDR2 SVGAGI. The PCR was carried out with 60 Vbeta primers and 13 Jbeta primers. Produced via immunoSEQ multiplex PCR; TCRdb's table is partial and in-frame only. In the table there are approximately 170,000 clones, around 80% of which are singletons. The receptor was derived from a man between 40 and 49 years old in good health and CMV-seronegative. The chain couples TRBV6-5 to TRBJ2-7; 8 bases match TRBD2. Specimen: PBMCs. This chain's CDR3 is CASNTEAGGVEQYF. CDR3 sequence (DNA): TGTGCCAGCAATACGGAGGCGGGAGGCGTCGAGCAGTACTTC.